Following are 14 T cell receptor beta chains from one sample sequenced in a study of cytomegalovirus exposure and HLA in healthy donors. The PCR was carried out with 60 Vbeta primers and 13 Jbeta primers. The repertoire was sequenced with immunoSEQ multiplex PCR; TCRdb's copy has only in-frame clones and lacks some. The sample shows around 210,000 clones, and 0.9% to 1.4% sits with its ten largest clones. Source material: PBMCs. These receptors originate from a girl under 10 years old in good health and CMV-seropositive.

The rearrangement joins TRBV7-9 to TRBJ2-3; TRBD1 aligns across 8 bases. The CDR3 has 16 residues. Per the germline V gene, CDR1 is SEHNR and CDR2 is FQNEAQ (reference sequence). V lost 0 bases, J lost 4 bases, and 6 bases stayed unmatched. The CDR3 here is CASSLAGRGQADTQYF. For the CDR3, the DNA is TGTGCCAGCAGCTTAGCCGGCAGGGGGCAGGCAGATACGCAGTATTTT. The whole variable domain, remainder taken from reference TRBV7-9 and TRBJ2-3, is DTGVSQNPRHKITKRGQNVTFRCDPISEHNRLYWYRQTLGQGPEFLTYFQNEAQLEKSRLLSDRFSAERPKGSFSTLEIQRTEQGDSAMYLCASSLAGRGQADTQYFGPGTRLTVL.

The rearrangement joins TRBV27 to TRBJ2-5; D unclear. Germline assignment: CDR1 MNHEY and CDR2 SMNVEV (reference sequence). This CDR3 contains 13 residues. Trimming removed 3 bases at V and 5 bases at J, with 10 bases between. The DNA of the CDR3 is TGTGCCAGCAGTTTCTCCCCCTTGGAGACCCAGTACTTC. Its protein product is CASSFSPLETQYF.

The chain uses TRBV5-1 and TRBJ2-3; 11 positions match TRBD1. The CDR3 runs to 16 residues. The trim removed 0 bases at V and 2 bases at J, leaving 2 bases unmatched. Germline lookup yields CDR1 SGHRS and CDR2 YFSETQ. Here the CDR3 DNA reads TGCGCCAGCAGCTTGGGGACAGGGGGCCTCACAGATACGCAGTATTTT. It specifies CASSLGTGGLTDTQYF.

The chain couples TRBV14 to TRBJ2-3; 9 bases are a match to TRBD2. The V and J ends lost 4 bases and 7 bases, in that order; junction bases with no gene match: 15. This CDR3 contains 17 residues. Germline V gene sequence: CDR1 SGHDN, CDR2 FVKESK. This CDR3 is CASSRPGPSGRRNTQYF. The CDR3 DNA follows: TGTGCCAGCAGCCGCCCCGGGCCCAGCGGGAGGCGAAATACGCAGTATTTT.

V and J are TRBV10-1 and TRBJ2-1, with 7 nucleotides matching TRBD2. CDR1 and CDR2 (germline): WNHNN, SYGVQD (reference sequence). The V segment lost 2 bases and the J segment 10 bases; nucleotides outside the gene matches: 11. CDR3 size: 15 residues. The CDR3 protein is CASSEGLETETEQFF. CDR3 nucleotides: TGCGCCAGCAGTGAGGGACTAGAGACCGAAACGGAGCAGTTCTTC.

The genes are TRBV2 and TRBJ2-7; TRBD2 matches at 13 bases. This CDR3 has 12 amino acids. After removal of 3 bases from V and 13 bases from J, the junction contained 3 bases not matched to a gene. Germline V gene sequence: CDR1 SNHLY, CDR2 FYNNEI. The CDR3 sequence is CASSDWTSGRYF. CDR3 in DNA: TGTGCCAGCAGTGATTGGACTAGCGGGAGATACTTC.

The gene calls are TRBV18 and TRBJ2-5; D remains ambiguous. Germline lookup yields CDR1 KGHSH and CDR2 LQKENI. V gave up 6 bases and J gave up 0 bases, with 8 bases separating them. The CDR3 runs 13 residues. The CDR3: CASSPMYQETQYF. The CDR3 bases are TGTGCCAGCTCCCCTATGTACCAAGAGACCCAGTACTTC.

In DNA, the CDR3 is TGCGCCAGCAGCTCGCCGACAGGGAGTTCCTACAATGAGCAGTTCTTC. This encodes CASSSPTGSSYNEQFF. This chain joins TRBV5-1 and TRBJ2-1; 7 nucleotides line up with TRBD1. Germline-derived CDR1 and CDR2 are SGHRS and YFSETQ. CDR3 length: 16 residues. The V segment lost 3 bases and the J segment 1 base; nucleotides outside the gene matches: 7.

This chain joins TRBV10-3 and TRBJ1-2, with D unresolved. With 0 bases removed from V and 6 bases from J, the gap between germline ends came to 20 bases. Germline V CDR1 and CDR2: ENHRY, SYGVKD. CDR3 size: 17 residues. The CDR3 reads CAISESLSNPTRNGYTF. CDR3 DNA: TGTGCCATCAGTGAGTCGCTTTCCAACCCGACGAGGAATGGCTACACCTTC.

V is TRBV25-1 and J is TRBJ2-7; the match to TRBD1 covers 9 bases. CDR3 length: 12 amino acids. CDR1 and CDR2 from the germline V gene are MGHDK and SYGVNS. V lost 6 bases and J lost 7; bases outside the gene matches: 4. DNA of the CDR3: TGTGCCAGCAGGGGGACAGGGAATGAGCAGTACTTC. Translating it yields CASRGTGNEQYF.

This chain links TRBV28 with TRBJ1-5; D perhaps matches TRBD1 (6 bases). The V and J ends lost 5 bases and 2 bases respectively, with 13 bases between them. This CDR3 has 15 residues. The germline V gene encodes CDR1 MDHEN and CDR2 SYDVKM. CDR3 protein: CASSTRTAGNQPQHF. DNA of the CDR3: TGTGCCAGCAGTACGAGGACAGCTGGCAATCAGCCCCAGCATTTT.

The gene calls are TRBV5-1 and TRBJ2-3; 11 nucleotides line up with TRBD2. Germline assignment: CDR1 SGHRS and CDR2 YFSETQ. CDR3 length: 16 residues. V shed 3 bases, J shed 1 base, and the junction held 4 bases outside the gene matches. Here the CDR3 reads CASSSGLAVGTDTQYF. The CDR3 bases are TGCGCCAGCAGCTCGGGACTAGCGGTGGGCACAGATACGCAGTATTTT. The full variable domain, rest sourced from reference TRBV5-1 and TRBJ2-3, is KAGVTQTPRYLIKTRGQQVTLSCSPISGHRSVSWYQQTPGQGLQFLFEYFSETQRNKGNFPGRFSGRQFSNSRSEMNVSTLELGDSALYLCASSSGLAVGTDTQYFGPGTRLTVL.

V gene TRBV4-2 combines with J gene TRBJ2-3, with a tentative D call TRBD2 (6 bases). V shed 2 bases and J shed 1 base, with 16 bases lying between them. This CDR3 contains 17 residues. The germline V gene has CDR1 LGHNA and CDR2 YNFKEQ. The CDR3 nucleotides are TGTGCCAGCAGCCAACCCCGCGGGGCGGTCGGCACAGATACGCAGTATTTT. This translates into CASSQPRGAVGTDTQYF.

DNA for the CDR3: TGTGCCAGCAGCTTGGAGGGTCAGGGGGCCTTCGAGCAGTACTTC. Translation: CASSLEGQGAFEQYF. The chain carries TRBV5-6 and TRBJ2-7; 8 nucleotides match TRBD1. Germline V CDR1 and CDR2: SGHDT, YYEEEE. This CDR3 is 15 amino acids long. V was pared by 0 bases and J by 6 bases, with 8 bases of the junction left unmatched.